This T cell receptor (beta chain) was sequenced during a study of a mutant IDH1 vaccine in newly diagnosed glioma. Across the study: Treated patients were around 62% male, approximately 40% female, mean age about 43 years. Study-wide points: Of the patients, around 93% had vaccine-induced immune responses.

On this clone: Antigen: not known. Distinct nucleotide sequences in the sample also encode this CDR3.

Generated by immunoSEQ multiplex PCR, the TCRdb table keeps only in-frame clones and is missing some. Among tens of thousands of clones listed, 80% to 95% were seen once. Time point of the sample: baseline, week 1 (first vaccination visit). Regarding treatment: pre-vaccination baseline after standard-of-care therapy. The study enrolled donors with new WHO grade 3 or 4 IDH1-mutant, ATRX-lost astrocytomas. The CDR3 loop spans 15 amino acids. CDR1 is MGHRA and CDR2 is YSYEKL in the germline V gene. Trimming left V 1 base short and J 3 bases short, with 12 bases between. This chain joins TRBV4-1 and TRBJ1-2, with D possibly matching TRBD1 (6 bases). The sequence came from a young man with glioma. Source: PBMCs, taken from a glioma patient treated with radiotherapy, temozolomide or both. CDR3 DNA: TGCGCCAGCAGCCAAGTGTACAGGGCGGACTATGGCTACACCTTC. This gives the protein CASSQVYRADYGYTF.